This T cell receptor (beta chain) was recovered during a study of shared clonotypes between healthy human individuals. TCRdb's table, derived via immunoSEQ multiplex PCR, lists solely in-frame clones and lacks some. The top ten hold around 0.61% of the sample, which has more than 900,000 clones, roughly 74% seen once. The CDR3 spans 14 residues. CDR1 SGHRS and CDR2 YFSETQ come from the germline V gene. The ends were cut back, 4 bases at V and 1 base at J, with 11 bases in the middle. Sample: memory CD4+ T cells from PBMCs. Noted subset: CD45RA-negative fraction. This rearrangement joins TRBV5-1 to TRBJ1-1; a weak D match, TRBD1 (5 bases). This sequence originates from a man between 18 and 29 years old in good health. Some clones in this sample may be carry-over from other donors' samples. DNA of the CDR3: TGCGCCAGCAGCACACAGGATTCGAACACTGAAGCTTTCTTT. This translates into CASSTQDSNTEAFF.